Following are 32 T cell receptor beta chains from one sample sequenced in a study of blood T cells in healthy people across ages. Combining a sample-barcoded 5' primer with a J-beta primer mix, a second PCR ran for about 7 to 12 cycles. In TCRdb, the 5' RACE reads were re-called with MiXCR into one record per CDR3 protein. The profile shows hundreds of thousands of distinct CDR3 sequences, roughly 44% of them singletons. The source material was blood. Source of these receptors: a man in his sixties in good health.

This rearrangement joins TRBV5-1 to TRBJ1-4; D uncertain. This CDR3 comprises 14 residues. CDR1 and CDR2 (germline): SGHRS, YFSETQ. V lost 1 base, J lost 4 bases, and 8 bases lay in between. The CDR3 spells CASSLFGFNEKLFF. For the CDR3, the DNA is TGCGCCAGCAGCTTGTTTGGGTTTAATGAAAAACTGTTTTTT. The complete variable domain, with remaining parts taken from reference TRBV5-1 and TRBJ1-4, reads KAGVTQTPRYLIKTRGQQVTLSCSPISGHRSVSWYQQTPGQGLQFLFEYFSETQRNKGNFPGRFSGRQFSNSRSEMNVSTLELGDSALYLCASSLFGFNEKLFFGSGTQLSVL.

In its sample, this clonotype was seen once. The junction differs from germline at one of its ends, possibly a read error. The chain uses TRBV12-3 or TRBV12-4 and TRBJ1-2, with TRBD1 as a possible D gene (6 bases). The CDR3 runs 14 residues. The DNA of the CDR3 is TGTGCTAGCAGCCTCCGACAGGATAACTATGGCTACACCTTC. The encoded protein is CASSLRQDNYGYTF.

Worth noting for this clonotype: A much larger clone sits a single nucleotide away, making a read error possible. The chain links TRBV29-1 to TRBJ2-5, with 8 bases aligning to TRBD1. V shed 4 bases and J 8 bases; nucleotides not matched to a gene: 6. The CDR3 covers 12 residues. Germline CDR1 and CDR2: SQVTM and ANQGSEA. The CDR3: CSVGGQGTTQYF. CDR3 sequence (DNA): TGCAGCGTTGGAGGACAGGGCACCACCCAGTACTTC. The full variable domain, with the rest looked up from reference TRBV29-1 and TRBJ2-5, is SAVISQKPSRDICQRGTSLTIQCQVDSQVTMMFWYRQQPGQSLTLIATANQGSEATYESGFVIDKFPISRPNLTFSTLTVSNMSPEDSSIYLCSVGGQGTTQYFGPGTRLLVL.

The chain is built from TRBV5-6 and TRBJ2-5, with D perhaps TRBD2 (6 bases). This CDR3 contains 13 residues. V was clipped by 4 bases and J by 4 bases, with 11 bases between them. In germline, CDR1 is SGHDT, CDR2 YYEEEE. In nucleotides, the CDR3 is TGTGCCAGCAGCACCCCCGGGGGAGAGACCCAGTACTTC. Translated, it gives CASSTPGGETQYF. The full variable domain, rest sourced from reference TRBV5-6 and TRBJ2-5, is DAGVTQSPTHLIKTRGQQVTLRCSPKSGHDTVSWYQQALGQGPQFIFQYYEEEERQRGNFPDRFSGHQFPNYSSELNVNALLLGDSALYLCASSTPGGETQYFGPGTRLLVL.

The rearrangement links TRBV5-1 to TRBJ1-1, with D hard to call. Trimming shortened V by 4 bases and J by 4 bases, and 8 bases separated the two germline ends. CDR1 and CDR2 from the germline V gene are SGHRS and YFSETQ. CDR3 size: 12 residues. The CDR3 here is CASSPDGTEAFF. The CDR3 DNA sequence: TGCGCCAGCAGCCCGGACGGCACTGAAGCTTTCTTT.

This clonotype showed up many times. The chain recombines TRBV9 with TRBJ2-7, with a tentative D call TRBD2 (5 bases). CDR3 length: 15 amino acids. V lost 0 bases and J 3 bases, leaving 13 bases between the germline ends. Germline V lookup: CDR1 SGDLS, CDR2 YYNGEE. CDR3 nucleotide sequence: TGTGCCAGCAGCGTAGGCCCGCCCGGGAACTACGAGCAGTACTTC. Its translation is CASSVGPPGNYEQYF.

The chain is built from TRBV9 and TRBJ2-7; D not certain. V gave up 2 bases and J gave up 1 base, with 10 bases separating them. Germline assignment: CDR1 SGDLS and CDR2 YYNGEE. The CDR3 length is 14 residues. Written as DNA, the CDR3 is TGTGCCAGCAGCGTCAGTGAGGTTTCCTACGAGCAGTACTTC. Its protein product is CASSVSEVSYEQYF.

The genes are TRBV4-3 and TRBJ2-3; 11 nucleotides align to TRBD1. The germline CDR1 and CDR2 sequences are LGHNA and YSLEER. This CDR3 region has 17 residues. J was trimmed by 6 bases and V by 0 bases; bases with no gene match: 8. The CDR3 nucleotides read TGCGCCAGCAGCCAAGATTGGGGACAGGGGGTTGGTGATACGCAGTATTTT. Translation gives CASSQDWGQGVGDTQYF.

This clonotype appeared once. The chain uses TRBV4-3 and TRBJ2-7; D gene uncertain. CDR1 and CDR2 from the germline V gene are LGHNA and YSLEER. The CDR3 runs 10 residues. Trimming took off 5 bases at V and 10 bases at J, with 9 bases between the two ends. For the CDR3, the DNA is TGCGCCAGCAGCTTAGGGTCCCAGTACGTC. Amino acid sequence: CASSLGSQYV.

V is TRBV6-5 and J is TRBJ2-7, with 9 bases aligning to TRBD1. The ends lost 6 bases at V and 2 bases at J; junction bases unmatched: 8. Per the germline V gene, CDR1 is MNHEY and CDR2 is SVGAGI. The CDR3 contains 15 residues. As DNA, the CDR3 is TGTGCCAGCAGACGAACAGGGGGCCCGGCCTACGAGCAGTACTTC. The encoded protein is CASRRTGGPAYEQYF.

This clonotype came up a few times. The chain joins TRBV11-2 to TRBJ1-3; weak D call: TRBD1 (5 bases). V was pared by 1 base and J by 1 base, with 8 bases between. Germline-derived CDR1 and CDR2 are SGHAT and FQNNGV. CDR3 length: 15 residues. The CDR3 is CASSLGRGSGNTIYF. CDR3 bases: TGTGCCAGCAGCTTAGGGCGGGGGTCTGGAAACACCATATATTTT.

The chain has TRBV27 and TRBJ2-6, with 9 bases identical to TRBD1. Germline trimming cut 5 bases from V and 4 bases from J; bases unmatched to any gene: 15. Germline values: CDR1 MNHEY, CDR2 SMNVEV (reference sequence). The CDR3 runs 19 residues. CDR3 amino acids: CASSTRPGQGPLGANVLTF. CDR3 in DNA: TGTGCCAGCAGTACCCGTCCGGGACAGGGCCCTCTCGGGGCCAACGTCCTGACTTTC.

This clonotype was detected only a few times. CDR3 protein: CASSQGDRAYNEQFF. CDR3 sequence (DNA): TGCGCCAGCAGCCAAGGGGACAGGGCCTACAATGAGCAGTTCTTC. The V and J genes are TRBV4-1 and TRBJ2-1; 9 bases match TRBD1. The CDR3 contains 15 residues. The germline V gene encodes CDR1 MGHRA and CDR2 YSYEKL. V lost 1 base to trimming and J lost 2 bases; unmatched junction nucleotides: 0.

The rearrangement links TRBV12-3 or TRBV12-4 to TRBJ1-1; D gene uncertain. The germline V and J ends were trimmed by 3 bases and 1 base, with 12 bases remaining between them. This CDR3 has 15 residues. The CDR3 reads CASSFGMAGNTEAFF. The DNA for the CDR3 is TGTGCCAGCAGTTTCGGGATGGCAGGGAACACTGAAGCTTTCTTT.

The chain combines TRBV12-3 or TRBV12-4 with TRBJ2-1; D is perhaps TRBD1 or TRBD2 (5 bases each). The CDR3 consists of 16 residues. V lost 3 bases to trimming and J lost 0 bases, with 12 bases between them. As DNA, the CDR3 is TGTGCCAGCAGTTTGGGGGTCGTAGGCTCCTACAATGAGCAGTTCTTC. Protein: CASSLGVVGSYNEQFF.

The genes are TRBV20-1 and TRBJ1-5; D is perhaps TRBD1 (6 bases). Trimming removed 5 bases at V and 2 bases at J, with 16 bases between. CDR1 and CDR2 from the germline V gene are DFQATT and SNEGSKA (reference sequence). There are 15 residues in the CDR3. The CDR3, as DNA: TGCAGTGCTGCCGTGGCGGGGGCTGGCAATCAGCCCCAGCATTTT. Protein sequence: CSAAVAGAGNQPQHF.

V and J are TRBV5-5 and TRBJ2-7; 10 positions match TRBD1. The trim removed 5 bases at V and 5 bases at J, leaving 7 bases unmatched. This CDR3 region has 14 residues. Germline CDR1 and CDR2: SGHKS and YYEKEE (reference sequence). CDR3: CASRIGQGGNEQYF. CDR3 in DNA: TGTGCCAGCAGAATAGGACAGGGGGGCAACGAGCAGTACTTC.

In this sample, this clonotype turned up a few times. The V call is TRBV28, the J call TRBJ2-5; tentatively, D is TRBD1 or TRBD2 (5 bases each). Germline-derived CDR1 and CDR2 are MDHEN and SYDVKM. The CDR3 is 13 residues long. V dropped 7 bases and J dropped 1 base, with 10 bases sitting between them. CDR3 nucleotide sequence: TGTGCCAGCAAGGGACCCCCCCAAGAGACCCAGTACTTC. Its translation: CASKGPPQETQYF.

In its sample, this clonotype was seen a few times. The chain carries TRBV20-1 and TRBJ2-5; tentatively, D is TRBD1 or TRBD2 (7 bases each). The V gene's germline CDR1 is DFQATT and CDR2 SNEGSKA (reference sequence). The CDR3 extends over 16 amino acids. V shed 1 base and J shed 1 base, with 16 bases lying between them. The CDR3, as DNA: TGCAGTGCTAGAGGGGAGGGGGCGTACCCCCAAGAGACCCAGTACTTC. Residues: CSARGEGAYPQETQYF.

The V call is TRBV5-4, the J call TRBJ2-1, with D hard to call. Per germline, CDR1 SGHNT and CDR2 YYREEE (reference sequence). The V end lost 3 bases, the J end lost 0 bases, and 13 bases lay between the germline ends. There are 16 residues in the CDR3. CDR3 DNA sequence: TGTGCCAGCAGCTGGGCTGCCGGGTCCTCCTACAATGAGCAGTTCTTC. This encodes CASSWAAGSSYNEQFF.

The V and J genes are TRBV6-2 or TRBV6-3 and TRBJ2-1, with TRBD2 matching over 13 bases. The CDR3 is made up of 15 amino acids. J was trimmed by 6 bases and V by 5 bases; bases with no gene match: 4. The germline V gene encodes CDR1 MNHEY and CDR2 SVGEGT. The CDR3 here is CASSPTSGGGNEQFF. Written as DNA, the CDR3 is TGTGCCAGCAGTCCCACTAGCGGGGGGGGCAATGAGCAGTTCTTC.

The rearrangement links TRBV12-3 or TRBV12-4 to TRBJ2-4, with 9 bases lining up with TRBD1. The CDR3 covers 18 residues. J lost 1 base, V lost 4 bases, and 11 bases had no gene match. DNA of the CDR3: TGTGCCAGCAGTTCAAGGGGACAGGGAATCTTTGCCAAAAACATTCAGTACTTC. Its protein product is CASSSRGQGIFAKNIQYF.

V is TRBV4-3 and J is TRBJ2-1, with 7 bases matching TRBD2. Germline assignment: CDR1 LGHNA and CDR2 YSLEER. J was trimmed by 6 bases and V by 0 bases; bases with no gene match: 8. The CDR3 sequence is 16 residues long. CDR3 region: CASSQDRASGRNEQFF. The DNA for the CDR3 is TGCGCCAGCAGCCAAGATAGGGCTAGCGGCCGCAATGAGCAGTTCTTC.

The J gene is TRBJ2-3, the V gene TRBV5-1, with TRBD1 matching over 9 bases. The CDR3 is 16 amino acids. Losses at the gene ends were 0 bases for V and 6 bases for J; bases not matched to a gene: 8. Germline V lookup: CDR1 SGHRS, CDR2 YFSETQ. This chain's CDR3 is CASSLDGDRALDTQYF. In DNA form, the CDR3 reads TGCGCCAGCAGCTTGGATGGGGACAGGGCGTTGGATACGCAGTATTTT.

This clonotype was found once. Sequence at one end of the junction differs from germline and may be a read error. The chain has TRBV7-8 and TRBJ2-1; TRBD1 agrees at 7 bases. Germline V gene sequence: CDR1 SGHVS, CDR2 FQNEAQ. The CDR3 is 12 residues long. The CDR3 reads CSSSLGGGEQFF. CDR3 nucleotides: TGTTCCAGCAGCTTAGGGGGCGGTGAGCAGTTCTTC. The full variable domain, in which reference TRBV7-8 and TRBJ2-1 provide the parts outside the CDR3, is GAGVSQSPRYKVAKRGQDVALRCDPISGHVSLFWYQQALGQGPEFLTYFQNEAQLDKSGLPSDRFFAERPEGSVSTLKIQRTQQEDSAVYLCSSSLGGGEQFFGPGTRLTVL.

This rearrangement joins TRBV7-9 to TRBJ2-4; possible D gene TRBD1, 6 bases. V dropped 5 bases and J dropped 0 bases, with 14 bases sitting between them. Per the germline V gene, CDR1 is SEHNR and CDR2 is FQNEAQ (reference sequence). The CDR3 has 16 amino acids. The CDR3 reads CASSAQDRVAKNIQYF. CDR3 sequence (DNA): TGTGCCAGCAGCGCCCAGGACAGAGTAGCCAAAAACATTCAGTACTTC.

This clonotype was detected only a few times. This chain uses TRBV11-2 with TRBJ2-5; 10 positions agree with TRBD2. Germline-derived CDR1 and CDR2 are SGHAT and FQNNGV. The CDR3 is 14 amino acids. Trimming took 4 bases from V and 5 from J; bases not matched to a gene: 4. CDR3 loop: CASSSTGLAETQYF. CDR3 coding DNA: TGTGCCAGCAGCTCGACGGGACTAGCGGAGACCCAGTACTTC.

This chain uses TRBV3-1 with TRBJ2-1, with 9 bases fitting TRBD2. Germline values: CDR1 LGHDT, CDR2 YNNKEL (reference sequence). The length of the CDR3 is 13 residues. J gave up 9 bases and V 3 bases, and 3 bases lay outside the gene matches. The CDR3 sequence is CASSQGLAVEQFF. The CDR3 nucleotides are TGTGCCAGCAGCCAGGGACTAGCCGTTGAGCAGTTCTTC.

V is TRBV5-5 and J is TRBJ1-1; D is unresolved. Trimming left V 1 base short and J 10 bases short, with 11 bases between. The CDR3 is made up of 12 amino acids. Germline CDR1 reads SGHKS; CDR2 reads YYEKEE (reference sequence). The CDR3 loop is CASSLSLVPAFF. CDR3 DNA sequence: TGTGCCAGCAGCTTGAGCTTGGTCCCAGCTTTCTTT.

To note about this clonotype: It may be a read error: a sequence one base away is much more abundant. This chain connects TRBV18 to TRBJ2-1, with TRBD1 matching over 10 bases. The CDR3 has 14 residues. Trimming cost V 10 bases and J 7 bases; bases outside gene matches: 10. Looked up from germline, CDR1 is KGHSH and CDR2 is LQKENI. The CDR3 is CANSSGQGRNEQFF. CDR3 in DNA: TGTGCCAACTCCTCGGGACAGGGGCGGAATGAGCAGTTCTTC.

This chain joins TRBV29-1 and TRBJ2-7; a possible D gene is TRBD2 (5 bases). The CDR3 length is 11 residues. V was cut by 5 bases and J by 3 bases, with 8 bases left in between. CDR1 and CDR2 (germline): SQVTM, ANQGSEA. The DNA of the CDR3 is TGCAGCGTTTCCGGGGACTACGAGCAGTACTTC. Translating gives CSVSGDYEQYF.

The CDR3 reads CSVEGSENQETQYF. CDR3 nucleotides: TGCAGCGTTGAAGGGTCCGAGAATCAAGAGACCCAGTACTTC. The chain combines TRBV29-1 with TRBJ2-5; D is ambiguous. This CDR3 is built from 14 residues. V lost 1 base and J 2 bases, leaving 11 bases between the germline ends. Germline CDR1 SQVTM, CDR2 ANQGSEA.